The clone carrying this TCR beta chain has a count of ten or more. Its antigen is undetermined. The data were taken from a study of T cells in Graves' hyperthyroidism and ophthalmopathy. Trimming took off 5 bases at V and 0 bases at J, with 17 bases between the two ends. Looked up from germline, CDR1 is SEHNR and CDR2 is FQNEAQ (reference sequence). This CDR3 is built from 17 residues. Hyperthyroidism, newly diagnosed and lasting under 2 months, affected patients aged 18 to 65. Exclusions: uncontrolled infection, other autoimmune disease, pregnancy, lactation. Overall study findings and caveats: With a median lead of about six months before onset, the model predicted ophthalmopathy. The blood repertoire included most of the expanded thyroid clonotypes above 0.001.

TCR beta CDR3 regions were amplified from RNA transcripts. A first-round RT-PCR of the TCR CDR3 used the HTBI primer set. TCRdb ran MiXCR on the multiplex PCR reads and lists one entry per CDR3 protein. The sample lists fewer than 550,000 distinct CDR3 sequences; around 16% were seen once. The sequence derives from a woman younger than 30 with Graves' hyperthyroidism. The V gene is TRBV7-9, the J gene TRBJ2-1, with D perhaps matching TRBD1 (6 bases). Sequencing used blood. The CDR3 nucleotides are TGTGCCAGCAGCCCCCCCTCCGGGACAAACTCCTACAATGAGCAGTTCTTC. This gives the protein CASSPPSGTNSYNEQFF.